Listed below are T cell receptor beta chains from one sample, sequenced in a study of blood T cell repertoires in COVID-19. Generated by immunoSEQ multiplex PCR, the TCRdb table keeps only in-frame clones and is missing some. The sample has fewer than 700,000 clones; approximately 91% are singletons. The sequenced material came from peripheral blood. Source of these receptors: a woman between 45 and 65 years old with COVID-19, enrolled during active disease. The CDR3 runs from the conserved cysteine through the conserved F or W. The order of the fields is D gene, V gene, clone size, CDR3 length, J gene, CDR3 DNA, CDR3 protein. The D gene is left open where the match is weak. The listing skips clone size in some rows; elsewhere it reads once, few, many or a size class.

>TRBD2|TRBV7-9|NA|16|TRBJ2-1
TGTGCCAGCAGTCCACCGACCGGACTAGACTTAGATGAGCAGTTCTTC
CASSPPTGLDLDEQFF
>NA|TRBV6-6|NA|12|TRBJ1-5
TGTGCCAGCAGTCGGGTAGATCAGCCCCAGCATTTT
CASSRVDQPQHF
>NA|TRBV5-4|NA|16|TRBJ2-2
TGTGCCAGCAGCTTGTTAGTGGGGGGGAACACCGGGGAGCTGTTTTTT
CASSLLVGGNTGELFF
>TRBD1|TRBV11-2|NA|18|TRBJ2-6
TGTGCCAGCAGCTCGGGGCGACAGGGGTTATGGGGGGCCAACGTCCTGACTTTC
CASSSGRQGLWGANVLTF
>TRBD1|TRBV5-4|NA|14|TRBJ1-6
TGTGCCAGCAGCGGACAGGCAAATAATTCACCCCTCCACTTT
CASSGQANNSPLHF
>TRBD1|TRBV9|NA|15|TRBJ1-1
TGTGCCAGCAGCGTAGAGGGACAGGGGGCGACTGAAGCTTTCTTT
CASSVEGQGATEAFF
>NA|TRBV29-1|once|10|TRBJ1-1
TGCAGCGGTCAGAACACTGAAGCTTTCTTT
CSGQNTEAFF
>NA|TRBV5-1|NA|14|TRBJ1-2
TGCGCCAGCAGCCCCGAAGCGGGGAACTATGGCTACACCTTC
CASSPEAGNYGYTF
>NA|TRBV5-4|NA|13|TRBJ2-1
TGTGCCAGCAGCTTTGAGTTGAGTGGAGGGCAGTTCTTC
CASSFELSGGQFF
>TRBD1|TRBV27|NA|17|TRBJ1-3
TGTGCCACCATGGACAGGGGTCCTACCCACTCTGGAAACACCATATATTTT
CATMDRGPTHSGNTIYF
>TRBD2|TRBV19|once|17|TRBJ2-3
TGTGCCAGTAGTATAGTGCCCAGCGGGGGGGGCACAGATACGCAGTATTTT
CASSIVPSGGGTDTQYF
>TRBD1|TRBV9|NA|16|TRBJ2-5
TGTGCCAGCAGCGTAGACACAGGGGGAAATGGAAAGACCCAGTACTTC
CASSVDTGGNGKTQYF
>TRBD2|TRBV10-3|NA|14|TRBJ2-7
TGTGCCATCAGCCCGGGACTAGCAAACTACGAGCAGTACTTC
CAISPGLANYEQYF
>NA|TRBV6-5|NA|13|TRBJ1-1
TGTGCCAGCAGCCGGACAGTGAACACTGAAGCTTTCTTT
CASSRTVNTEAFF
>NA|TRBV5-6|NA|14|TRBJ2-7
TGTGCCAGCCTATCGGGGTCCGACACCTACGAGCAGTACTTC
CASLSGSDTYEQYF
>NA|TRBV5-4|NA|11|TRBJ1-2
TGTGCCAGCAGGAAGGACAGCCACTACACCTTC
CASRKDSHYTF
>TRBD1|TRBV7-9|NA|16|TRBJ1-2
TGTGCCAGCAGCTTAGTCCCCCCGGACAGGGAAATTGACTACACCTTC
CASSLVPPDREIDYTF
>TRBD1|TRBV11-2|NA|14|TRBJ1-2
TGTGCCAGCAGCTTAGGTTCGGACAGGATCGGCTACACCTTC
CASSLGSDRIGYTF
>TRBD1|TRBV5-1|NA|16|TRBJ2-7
TGCGCCAGCAGCTTGGAAAATACAGGGGGCATGAACGAGCAGTACTTC
CASSLENTGGMNEQYF
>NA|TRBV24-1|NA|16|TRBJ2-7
TGTGCCACCAGTGATACAGGAGCCAAAGGACCCTACGAGCAGTACTTC
CATSDTGAKGPYEQYF
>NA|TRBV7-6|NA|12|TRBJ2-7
TGTGCCAGCAGCGCCGGGGGTCACGAGCAGTACTTC
CASSAGGHEQYF
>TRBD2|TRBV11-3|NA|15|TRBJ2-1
TGTGCCAGCAGCTCCTCGGGACTAGCGGGAAATGAGCAGTTCTTC
CASSSSGLAGNEQFF